Below are 23 T cell receptor beta chains sequenced from a single sample in a study of blood T cell repertoires in COVID-19. Sequenced by immunoSEQ multiplex PCR; TCRdb stores in-frame clones only, minus some. The sample has about 200,000 clones; 83% are singletons. The sample consisted of peripheral blood. All receptors derive from a woman aged 40 to 50 with active or convalescent COVID-19.

The rearrangement joins TRBV24-1 to TRBJ2-7, with TRBD1 identical over 10 bases. With 7 bases clipped from V and 0 bases from J, the junction kept 5 bases outside the gene matches. Germline CDR1 KGHDR, CDR2 SFDVKD. The CDR3 contains 15 residues. In DNA form, the CDR3 reads TGTGCCACCAGCCCCGGGACAGGGGTCTCCTACGAGCAGTACTTC. Its protein is CATSPGTGVSYEQYF.

J is TRBJ2-1 and V is TRBV3-1 (or the pseudogene TRBV3-2), with D maybe TRBD2 (6 bases). Trimming removed 4 bases from V and 9 bases from J, with 16 bases in between. This CDR3 comprises 14 residues. Germline V CDR1 and CDR2: LGHDT, YNNKEL (reference sequence). CDR3 loop: CASSPGTTRGEQFF. CDR3 coding DNA: TGTGCCAGCAGCCCGGGGACCACGCGGGGTGAGCAGTTCTTC.

This rearrangement joins TRBV7-2 to TRBJ2-7, with 13 bases aligning to TRBD2. Germline-derived CDR1 and CDR2 are SGHTA and FQGNSA. The CDR3 spans 18 residues. J gave up 7 bases and V 1 base, and 13 bases lay outside the gene matches. CDR3 protein: CASSLEAGLAGAGGEQYF. The CDR3 nucleotides read TGTGCCAGCAGCTTAGAGGCCGGACTAGCGGGAGCGGGTGGAGAGCAGTACTTC.

This rearrangement joins TRBV28 to TRBJ1-4; TRBD1 matches 7 bases. Germline V gene data show CDR1 as MDHEN and CDR2 as SYDVKM. The CDR3 is made up of 13 amino acids. V lost 9 bases to trimming and J lost 3 bases; unmatched junction nucleotides: 4. CDR3 region: CASTTGPNEKLFF. In DNA, the CDR3 is TGTGCCAGTACGACAGGGCCTAATGAAAAACTGTTTTTT. The complete variable domain, with remaining parts taken from reference TRBV28 and TRBJ1-4, reads DVKVTQSSRYLVKRTGEKVFLECVQDMDHENMFWYRQDPGLGLRLIYFSYDVKMKEKGDIPEGYSVSREKKERFSLILESASTNQTSMYLCASTTGPNEKLFFGSGTQLSVL.

This clone has a single count. V usage is TRBV7-2 and J usage is TRBJ2-2, with 8 positions matching TRBD1. The length of the CDR3 is 14 residues. Germline lookup yields CDR1 SGHTA and CDR2 FQGNSA. Trimming at V came to 8 bases and at J to 4 bases, leaving 6 bases not matched to a gene. The CDR3 DNA follows: TGTGCCAGCCGGACAGGGCCGGGCACCGGGGAGCTGTTTTTT. As protein: CASRTGPGTGELFF.

In DNA, the CDR3 is TGCGCCAGCAGTGAGTCGAGAGGACTAAGCTCCTACAATGAGCAGTTCTTC. Protein: CASSESRGLSSYNEQFF. The chain is built from TRBV10-2 and TRBJ2-1, with D possibly being TRBD2 (6 bases). Trimming took 0 bases from V and 0 from J, leaving 12 bases between them. CDR3 length: 17 amino acids. Germline CDR1 reads WSHSY; CDR2 reads SAAADI.

This clone has a handful of counts. The V gene is TRBV12-2, the J gene TRBJ2-1; TRBD2 is the table's D call and was not checked against the DNA. TRBV12-2 is termed a pseudogene. The CDR3 extends over 16 amino acids. CDR3 residues: CASRPGTRIHYNEQFF. The CDR3 nucleotides read TGTGCAAGTCGCCCCGGGACTCGTATCCATTACAATGAGCAGTTCTTC.

V and J are TRBV6-5 and TRBJ2-1; TRBD1 matches 8 bases. CDR1 is MNHEY, CDR2 SVGAGI, per germline. This CDR3 spans 15 amino acids. With 6 bases clipped from V and 2 bases from J, the junction kept 6 bases outside the gene matches. The CDR3 protein is CASRGGQDTYNEQFF. The CDR3 DNA follows: TGTGCCAGCAGAGGGGGACAGGACACCTACAATGAGCAGTTCTTC.

The rearrangement links TRBV4-1 to TRBJ2-7; D is undetermined. The V end lost 0 bases, the J end lost 1 base, and 7 bases lay between the germline ends. This CDR3 comprises 14 residues. Germline CDR1 reads MGHRA; CDR2 reads YSYEKL. CDR3 amino acids: CASSQDLSSYEQYF. In DNA form, the CDR3 reads TGCGCCAGCAGCCAAGATCTATCGTCCTACGAGCAGTACTTC.

CDR3 coding DNA: TGTGCCAGCAGCTTAGCGAGCGGGGGAAACACCGGGGAGCTGTTTTTT. Amino acid sequence: CASSLASGGNTGELFF. The chain uses TRBV7-2 and TRBJ2-2; 8 bases fit TRBD2. The CDR3 runs to 16 residues. The germline gives CDR1 SGHTA, CDR2 FQGNSA. The trim removed 0 bases at V and 2 bases at J, leaving 2 bases unmatched. The entire variable domain, with the rest obtained from reference TRBV7-2 and TRBJ2-2, is as follows: GAGVSQSPSNKVTEKGKDVELRCDPISGHTALYWYRQSLGQGLEFLIYFQGNSAPDKSGLPSDRFSAERTGGSVSTLTIQRTQQEDSAVYLCASSLASGGNTGELFFGEGSRLTVL.

V is TRBV27 and J is TRBJ2-5; a weak D match, TRBD1 (6 bases). Trimming took off 1 base at V and 5 bases at J, with 14 bases between the two ends. CDR3 length: 15 amino acids. Germline CDR1 MNHEY, CDR2 SMNVEV (reference sequence). DNA for the CDR3: TGTGCCAGCAGTTTATACAACCCCACAGGGGAGACCCAGTACTTC. Protein sequence: CASSLYNPTGETQYF.

The genes are TRBV19 and TRBJ1-3, with D possibly being TRBD1 (6 bases). Looked up from germline, CDR1 is LNHDA and CDR2 is SQIVND (reference sequence). The CDR3 runs 15 residues. Trimming took 6 bases from V and 0 from J, leaving 12 bases between them. The CDR3 loop is CASRKTGGSGNTIYF. The CDR3, as DNA: TGTGCCAGTAGGAAGACAGGCGGCTCTGGAAACACCATATATTTT.

This rearrangement joins TRBV5-5 to TRBJ1-1; a weak D match, TRBD1 (5 bases). The CDR3 has 14 amino acids. CDR1 is SGHKS, CDR2 YYEKEE, per germline (reference sequence). V lost 0 bases to trimming and J lost 7 bases, with 13 bases between them. CDR3 nucleotide sequence: TGTGCCAGCAGCTTGGGCACTCGGGGACTTGAAGCTTTCTTT. Translating gives CASSLGTRGLEAFF.

The V gene is TRBV5-1, the J gene TRBJ1-6; TRBD1 aligns across 8 bases. CDR1 is SGHRS and CDR2 is YFSETQ in the germline V gene. The CDR3 sequence is 14 residues long. The V gene end was trimmed by 4 bases and the J gene end by 9 bases; junction bases not matched to a gene: 6. CDR3 sequence reads: CASSADRATSPLHF. CDR3 DNA: TGCGCCAGCAGCGCGGACAGGGCAACTTCACCCCTCCACTTT.

This chain uses TRBV29-1 with TRBJ2-1; tentatively, D is TRBD2 (5 bases). The V and J ends lost 0 bases and 3 bases respectively, with 6 bases between them. The CDR3 runs to 13 residues. Per the germline V gene, CDR1 is SQVTM and CDR2 is ANQGSEA. The DNA of the CDR3 is TGCAGCGTTGAAGACACTAGCTACAATGAGCAGTTCTTC. Its translation is CSVEDTSYNEQFF.

The J gene is TRBJ2-7, the V gene TRBV5-6; 11 nucleotides align to TRBD2. This CDR3 has 16 residues. Losses at the gene ends were 2 bases for V and 4 bases for J; bases not matched to a gene: 8. The germline V gene has CDR1 SGHDT and CDR2 YYEEEE. This CDR3 is CASSFPGLAEGYEQYF. CDR3 in DNA: TGTGCCAGCAGCTTCCCGGGACTAGCGGAGGGTTACGAGCAGTACTTC.

The chain carries TRBV28 and TRBJ1-1; D unresolved. V was trimmed by 1 base and J by 7 bases, leaving 7 bases between them. This CDR3 contains 12 residues. Germline lookup yields CDR1 MDHEN and CDR2 SYDVKM. Here the CDR3 DNA reads TGTGCCAGCAGTTTATCTCGTGTTGAAGCTTTCTTT. This translates into CASSLSRVEAFF.

V usage is TRBV6-5 and J usage is TRBJ1-1; D uncertain. CDR1 is MNHEY and CDR2 is SVGAGI in the germline V gene. This CDR3 comprises 14 residues. Trimming removed 7 bases from V and 0 bases from J, with 12 bases in between. CDR3 amino acids: CASTPYGMNTEAFF. As DNA, the CDR3 is TGTGCCAGCACACCTTATGGCATGAACACTGAAGCTTTCTTT.

As concerns this clone: This sample also contains other DNA sequences that code for the same CDR3. The chain is built from TRBV27 and TRBJ1-4; weak D call: TRBD1 (5 bases). The V gene lost 1 base and the J gene lost 8 bases, with 11 bases spanning the gap. The germline gives CDR1 MNHEY, CDR2 SMNVEV (reference sequence). This CDR3 comprises 14 residues. CDR3 DNA: TGTGCCAGCAGTTTATGGGCGGGGGGGGAAAAACTGTTTTTT. Translated, it gives CASSLWAGGEKLFF.

The rearrangement joins TRBV6-5 to TRBJ1-5; 7 nucleotides line up with TRBD1. This CDR3 is 15 amino acids long. Germline V lookup: CDR1 MNHEY, CDR2 SVGAGI. V lost 8 bases, J lost 10 bases, and 17 bases stayed unmatched. CDR3 nucleotide sequence: TGTGCCAGCCTGATCGCGACAGGGTCCTTAGGCCCCCAGCATTTT. Its protein product is CASLIATGSLGPQHF.

Here the CDR3 DNA reads TGCGCCAGCAGTGAGGCGGACAGGGAAAAGACCCAGTACTTC. Translating it yields CASSEADREKTQYF. The chain is built from TRBV10-2 and TRBJ2-5; 8 nucleotides align to TRBD1. J gave up 6 bases and V 2 bases, and 5 bases lay outside the gene matches. CDR1 and CDR2 (germline): WSHSY, SAAADI. This CDR3 has 14 residues.

The CDR3 region is CSVDRGNTEAFF. The CDR3 DNA sequence: TGCAGCGTTGACAGGGGGAACACTGAAGCTTTCTTT. The chain uses TRBV29-1 and TRBJ1-1; D is possibly TRBD1 (6 bases). The CDR3 covers 12 residues. V dropped 3 bases and J dropped 1 base, with 6 bases sitting between them. Germline V gives CDR1 SQVTM, CDR2 ANQGSEA. Full variable domain (missing parts from reference TRBV29-1 and TRBJ1-1): SAVISQKPSRDICQRGTSLTIQCQVDSQVTMMFWYRQQPGQSLTLIATANQGSEATYESGFVIDKFPISRPNLTFSTLTVSNMSPEDSSIYLCSVDRGNTEAFFGQGTRLTVV.

This clone was seen more than once but under ten times. The chain combines TRBV10-1 with TRBJ2-2, with 10 bases aligning to TRBD2. This CDR3 is 15 amino acids long. V lost 4 bases, J lost 6 bases, and 5 bases stayed unmatched. CDR1 is WNHNN and CDR2 is SYGVQD in the germline V gene (reference sequence). The CDR3 sequence: CASSALAGEAGELFF. The CDR3 region has the DNA TGCGCCAGCAGTGCGCTAGCGGGAGAGGCCGGGGAGCTGTTTTTT.